Here is one T cell receptor (beta chain) with its context. Its binding antigen is unknown. Base qualities are not at hand, and no much larger clone is one base apart. The sample belongs to a study of T cells in Graves' hyperthyroidism and ophthalmopathy (dated by TCRdb to the late 2010s). As for the study more broadly: Peripheral blood was collected at initial diagnosis, before any treatment. TCR V-J signatures able to tell the groups apart were searched for in a discovery cohort of more than 90 patients, of whom under 45 had Graves' ophthalmopathy and roughly 59 had stable Graves' hyperthyroidism. An independent validation cohort of 18 to 20 hyperthyroidism patients and 17 patients who later progressed to ophthalmopathy tested prospective prediction of ophthalmopathy. For training and testing, the 110 or so patients in the discovery cohort were randomly divided in a 7:3 ratio. In several Graves' hyperthyroidism patients, the study also compared T-cell repertoires from thyroid tissue with T-cell repertoires from blood. Once sampling was done, hyperthyroidism patients were given methimazole at a starting dose of 30 mg daily, whereas ophthalmopathy patients were given high-dose intravenous methylprednisolone. TCR Vbeta CDR3 sequencing of 130 to 150 peripheral blood samples (over 40 ophthalmopathy, about 75 hyperthyroidism and about 17 progressor patients) is reported in the paper. Beyond this particular receptor, the publication reports: Sample size was not statistically predetermined, and blinding of investigators to group allocation was not performed. In validation, the model predicted progression to ophthalmopathy with approximately 70% sensitivity and around 72% specificity, a median of 6.5 months before onset. Blood samples also contained most of the expanded thyroid clonotypes (frequency above 0.001), which suggests that blood repertoires may reflect thyroid immune responses. In cross-validation, a model built on a 13 V-J signature told ophthalmopathy apart from stable hyperthyroidism with roughly 87% sensitivity and approximately 81% specificity, and in testing the same model reached 80%/75%.

Relative to germline, V is missing 1 base and J is missing 4 bases, with 12 bases of the junction outside any gene match. The CDR3 runs 17 residues from the cysteine to the phenylalanine. Kept here is only the CDR3 DNA, which spans 51 bases and is read in frame from base 1. As encoded in the germline V gene, CDR1 is SGHTA while CDR2 is FQGNSA. Ophthalmopathy patients had moderately to severely active disease, Clinical Activity Score of at least 3, NOSPECS grade of at least 4, and duration under 3 months. Patients with uncontrolled infections, other autoimmune diseases, pregnancy or lactation were excluded. Diagnoses relied on clinical symptoms, serum thyroxine and TRAb, thyroid ultrasound and orbital computed tomography. PBMCs were isolated from about 9.2 ml of fresh peripheral blood by Ficoll-Paque density gradient centrifugation. Total RNA was extracted with Trizol reagent, and quality was checked on an Agilent 2100 Bioanalyzer.

The TCR beta CDR3 regions were amplified from the RNA transcripts. A first-round RT-PCR of the TCR CDR3 used the HTBI primer set with the Qiagen OneStep RT-PCR kit. A second multiplex PCR round built the libraries, followed by size selection and purification. The libraries were sequenced on an Illumina HiSeq2000 using paired-end 100 bp reads. In the authors' own workflow: Raw data were processed with SOAPnuke, discarding reads with adapters, uncalled bases, mean Phred below 15, or no exact constant-primer or identifier match. COPE v1.2.5 was used to merge the high-quality paired reads, and each unique nucleotide sequence was defined as a clonotype. MiTCR v1.1 was used to align clonotypes to the IMGT TRBV, TRBD and TRBJ reference segments. Only V-J combinations with frequency above 0.0001, covering 99% to 99.2% of repertoires, were analysed. The TCS score was defined as F50 (clonal expansion) divided by E x V (chaos), with BLOSUM62-based TCRdist calculated between CDR3 peptides within each V-J. Welch's t-statistics and random forest reduced approximately 520 V-J features to 13, which were used in a naive Bayes classifier (R e1071). TCRdb passed the public sequencing reads through fastp at Q25 and MiXCR, retaining productive beta sequences. All rows with the same CDR3 protein become a single entry with the most common DNA and genes. TCRdb's processing, not the study's, gives the V and J calls here. Present in this sample are about 640,000 distinct CDR3 sequences, approximately 15% of which were seen just once. The ten biggest clones cover about an eighth of the sample.

The receptor comes from a woman aged 50 to 60 with Graves' ophthalmopathy. The specimen was blood. The V and J genes are TRBV7-2 and TRBJ2-7, with 8 central nucleotides matching TRBD2. In nucleotides, the sequence is TGTGCCAGCAGCTTAGGGTTGGGCCGGGAGGGGGGATACGAGCAGTACTTC. This sequence encodes CASSLGLGREGGYEQYF.